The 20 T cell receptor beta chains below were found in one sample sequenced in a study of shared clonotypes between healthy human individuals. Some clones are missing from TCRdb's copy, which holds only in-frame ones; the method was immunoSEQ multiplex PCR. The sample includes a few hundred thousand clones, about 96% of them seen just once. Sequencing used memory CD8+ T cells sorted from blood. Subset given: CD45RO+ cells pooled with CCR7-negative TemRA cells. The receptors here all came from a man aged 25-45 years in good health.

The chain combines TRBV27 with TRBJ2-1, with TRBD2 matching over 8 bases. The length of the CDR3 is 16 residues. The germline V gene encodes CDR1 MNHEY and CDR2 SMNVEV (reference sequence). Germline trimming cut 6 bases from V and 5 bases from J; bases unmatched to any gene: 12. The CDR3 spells CASSTGTSGDNNEQFF. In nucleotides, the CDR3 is TGTGCCAGCAGCACGGGTACTAGCGGAGATAACAATGAGCAGTTCTTC.

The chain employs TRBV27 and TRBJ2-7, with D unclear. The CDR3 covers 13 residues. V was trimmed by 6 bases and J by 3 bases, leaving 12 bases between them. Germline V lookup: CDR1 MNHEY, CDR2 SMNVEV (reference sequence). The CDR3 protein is CASRRAENYEQYF. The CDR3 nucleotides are TGTGCCAGCAGGCGCGCCGAGAACTACGAGCAGTACTTC.

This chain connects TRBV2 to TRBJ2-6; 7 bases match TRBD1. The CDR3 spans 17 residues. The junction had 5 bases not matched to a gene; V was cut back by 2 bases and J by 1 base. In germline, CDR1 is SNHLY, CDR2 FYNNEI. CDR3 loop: CASSEYPTGSGANVLTF. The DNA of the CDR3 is TGTGCCAGCAGTGAATACCCGACAGGGTCTGGGGCCAACGTCCTGACTTTC.

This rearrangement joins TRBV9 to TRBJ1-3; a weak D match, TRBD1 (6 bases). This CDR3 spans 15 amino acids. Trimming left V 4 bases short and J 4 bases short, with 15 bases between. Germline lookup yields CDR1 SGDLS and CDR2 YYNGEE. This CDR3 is CASSPLGGAGNTIYF. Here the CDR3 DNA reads TGTGCCAGCAGCCCCTTAGGGGGAGCCGGAAACACCATATATTTT.

The CDR3 spells CASSYSVDRAGYGYTF. CDR3 in DNA: TGTGCCAGCAGCTACAGCGTGGACAGGGCTGGCTATGGCTACACCTTC. This chain joins TRBV7-9 and TRBJ1-2, with 8 positions matching TRBD1. This CDR3 is 16 amino acids long. CDR1 SEHNR and CDR2 FQNEAQ come from the germline V gene (reference sequence). V was pared by 4 bases and J by 4 bases, with 11 bases of the junction left unmatched.

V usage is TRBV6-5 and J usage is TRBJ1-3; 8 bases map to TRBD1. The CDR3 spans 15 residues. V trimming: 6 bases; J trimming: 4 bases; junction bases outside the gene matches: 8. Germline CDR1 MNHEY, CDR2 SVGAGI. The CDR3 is CASSLDRGAGNTIYF. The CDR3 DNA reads TGTGCCAGCAGCCTAGACAGGGGCGCGGGAAACACCATATATTTT.

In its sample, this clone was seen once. The DNA for the CDR3 is TGTGCCAGCAGTTTATTTTCGACTCAACAAGAGACCCAGTACTTC. Its translation: CASSLFSTQQETQYF. This sequence joins TRBV27 and TRBJ2-5; D is undetermined. V shed 1 base and J shed 2 bases, with 11 bases lying between them. Germline V gene sequence: CDR1 MNHEY, CDR2 SMNVEV (reference sequence). CDR3 size: 15 residues.

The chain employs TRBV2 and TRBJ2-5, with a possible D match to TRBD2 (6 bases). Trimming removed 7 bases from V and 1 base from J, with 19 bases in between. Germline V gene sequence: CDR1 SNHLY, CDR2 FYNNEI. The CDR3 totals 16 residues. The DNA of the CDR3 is TGTGCCAGCATCCTCGGAGATCTAGCGTCCCAAGAGACCCAGTACTTC. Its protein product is CASILGDLASQETQYF.

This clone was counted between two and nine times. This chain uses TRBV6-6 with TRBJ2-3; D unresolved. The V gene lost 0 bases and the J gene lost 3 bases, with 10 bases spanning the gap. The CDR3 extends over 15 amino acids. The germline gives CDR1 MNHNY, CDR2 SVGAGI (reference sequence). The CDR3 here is CASSYSGSGTDTQYF. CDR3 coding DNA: TGTGCCAGCAGTTACTCCGGTAGTGGAACAGATACGCAGTATTTT.

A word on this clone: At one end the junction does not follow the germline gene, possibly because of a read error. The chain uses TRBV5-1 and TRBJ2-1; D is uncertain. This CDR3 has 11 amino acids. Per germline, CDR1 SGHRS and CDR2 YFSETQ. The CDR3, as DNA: TGCGCCAGCAGCCAACGCAATCAGCAGTTCTTC. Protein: CASSQRNQQFF.

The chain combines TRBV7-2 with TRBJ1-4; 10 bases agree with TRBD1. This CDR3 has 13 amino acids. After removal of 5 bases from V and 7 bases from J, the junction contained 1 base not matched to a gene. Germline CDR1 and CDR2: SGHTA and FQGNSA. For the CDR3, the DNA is TGTGCCAGCAGCCGGGACAGGGGTGAAAAACTGTTTTTT. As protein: CASSRDRGEKLFF.

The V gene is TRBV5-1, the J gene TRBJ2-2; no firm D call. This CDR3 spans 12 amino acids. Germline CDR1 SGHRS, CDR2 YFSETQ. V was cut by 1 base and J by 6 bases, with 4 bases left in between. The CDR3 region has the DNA TGCGCCAGCAGCTTGTTCTCCGGGGAGCTGTTTTTT. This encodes CASSLFSGELFF.

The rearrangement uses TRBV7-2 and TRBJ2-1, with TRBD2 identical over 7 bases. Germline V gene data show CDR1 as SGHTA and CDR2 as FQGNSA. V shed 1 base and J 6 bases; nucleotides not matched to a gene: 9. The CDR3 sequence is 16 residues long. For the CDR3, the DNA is TGTGCCAGCAGCTTAGTACTAGCGCGAGGAATCAATGAGCAGTTCTTC. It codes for CASSLVLARGINEQFF.

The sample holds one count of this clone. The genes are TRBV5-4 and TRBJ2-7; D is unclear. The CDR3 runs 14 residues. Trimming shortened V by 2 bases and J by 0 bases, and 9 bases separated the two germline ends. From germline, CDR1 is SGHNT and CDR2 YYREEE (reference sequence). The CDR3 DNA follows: TGTGCCAGCAGCTTAGCCCCGAGCTCCTACGAGCAGTACTTC. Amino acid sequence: CASSLAPSSYEQYF.

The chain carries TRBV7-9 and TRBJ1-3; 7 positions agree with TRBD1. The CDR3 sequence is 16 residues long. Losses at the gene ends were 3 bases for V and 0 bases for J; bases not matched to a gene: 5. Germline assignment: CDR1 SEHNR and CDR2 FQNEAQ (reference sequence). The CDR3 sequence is CASSFWTGPSGNTIYF. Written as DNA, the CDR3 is TGTGCCAGCAGCTTCTGGACAGGCCCCTCTGGAAACACCATATATTTT.

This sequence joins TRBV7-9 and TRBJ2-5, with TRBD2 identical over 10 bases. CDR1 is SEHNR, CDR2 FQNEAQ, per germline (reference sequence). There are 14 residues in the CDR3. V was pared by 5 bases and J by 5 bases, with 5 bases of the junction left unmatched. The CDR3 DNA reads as TGTGCCAGCAGCCTTAGCGGGAGGTGGGAGACCCAGTACTTC. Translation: CASSLSGRWETQYF.

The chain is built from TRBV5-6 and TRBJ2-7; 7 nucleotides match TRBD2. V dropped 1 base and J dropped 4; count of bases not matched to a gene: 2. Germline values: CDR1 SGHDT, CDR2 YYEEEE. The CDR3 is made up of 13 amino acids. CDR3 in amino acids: CASSLRGGYEQYF. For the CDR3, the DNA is TGTGCCAGCAGCTTGAGGGGAGGGTACGAGCAGTACTTC.

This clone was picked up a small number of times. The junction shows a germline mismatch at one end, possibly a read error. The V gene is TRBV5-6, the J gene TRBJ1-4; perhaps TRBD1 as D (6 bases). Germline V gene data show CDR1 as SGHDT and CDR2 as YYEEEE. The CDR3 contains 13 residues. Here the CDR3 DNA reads TGTGCCAGCAGCTTCGGACCTGGGGGGCAAAAGGTTTTT. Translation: CASSFGPGGQKVF.

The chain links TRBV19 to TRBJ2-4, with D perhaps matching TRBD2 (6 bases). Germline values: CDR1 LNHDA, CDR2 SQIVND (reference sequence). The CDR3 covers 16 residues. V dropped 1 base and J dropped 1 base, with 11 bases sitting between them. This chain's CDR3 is CASSIGEEGAKNIQYF. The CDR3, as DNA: TGTGCCAGTAGTATAGGGGAGGAGGGGGCCAAAAACATTCAGTACTTC.

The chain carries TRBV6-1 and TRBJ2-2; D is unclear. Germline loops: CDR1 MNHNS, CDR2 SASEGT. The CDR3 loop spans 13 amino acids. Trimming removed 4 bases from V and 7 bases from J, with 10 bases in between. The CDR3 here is CASSVKEGGELFF. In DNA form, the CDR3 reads TGTGCCAGCAGTGTGAAGGAAGGCGGGGAGCTGTTTTTT.